The 25 T cell receptor beta chains below all came from one sample that was sequenced in a study of response to subunit inactivated influenza vaccine. TCRdb itself ran the RT-PCR reads through MiXCR, one entry per CDR3 protein. The table shows 540,000 or so distinct CDR3 sequences, with 10% to 15% occurring only once. Sequenced material: PBMCs from blood, taken around seven weeks after vaccination. The receptors were gathered from a man aged 45 to 65 who received an inactivated influenza vaccine.

This clonotype was seen a handful of times. The chain employs TRBV5-1 and TRBJ1-3, with 8 bases fitting TRBD1. Germline V gene sequence: CDR1 SGHRS, CDR2 YFSETQ. The CDR3 loop spans 14 amino acids. After removal of 5 bases from V and 3 bases from J, the junction contained 4 bases not matched to a gene. CDR3 sequence (DNA): TGCGCCAGCAGGAAGACAGGGGATGGAAACACCATATATTTT. Residues: CASRKTGDGNTIYF.

This clonotype showed up just a few times. V gene TRBV3-1 combines with J gene TRBJ2-1, with 7 positions matching TRBD1. V shed 4 bases, J shed 8 bases, and the junction held 14 bases outside the gene matches. This CDR3 is 16 amino acids long. CDR1 is LGHDT and CDR2 is YNNKEL in the germline V gene (reference sequence). DNA of the CDR3: TGTGCCAGCAGCCCAGAAGGAAAAGGGGGCATGTATGAGCAGTTCTTC. Translated, it gives CASSPEGKGGMYEQFF.

This clonotype was observed a handful of times. V and J are TRBV5-5 and TRBJ1-5; tentatively, D is TRBD1 (6 bases). The CDR3 spans 16 residues. The ends were cut back, 0 bases at V and 0 bases at J, with 10 bases in the middle. CDR1 is SGHKS, CDR2 YYEKEE, per germline (reference sequence). CDR3 in amino acids: CASSLEGDNSNQPQHF. The CDR3 coding sequence is TGTGCCAGCAGCTTGGAGGGGGACAATAGCAATCAGCCCCAGCATTTT.

This clonotype came up a few times. The chain recombines TRBV5-1 with TRBJ2-2, with D uncertain. Trimming removed 5 bases at V and 7 bases at J, with 9 bases between. In germline, CDR1 is SGHRS, CDR2 YFSETQ. The CDR3 loop spans 12 amino acids. The CDR3 spells CASSPNFGELFF. Written as DNA, the CDR3 is TGCGCCAGCAGTCCGAACTTCGGGGAGCTGTTTTTT.

This clonotype was seen a handful of times. This sequence joins TRBV20-1 and TRBJ2-3; 8 nucleotides align to TRBD2. V was pared by 3 bases and J by 3 bases, with 14 bases of the junction left unmatched. The CDR3 totals 17 residues. The V gene's germline CDR1 is DFQATT and CDR2 SNEGSKA (reference sequence). The CDR3 DNA reads as TGCAGTGCTAGTGTTTTAGGGACTAGAATTGCGACAGATACGCAGTATTTT. As protein: CSASVLGTRIATDTQYF.

This clonotype was counted many times. The V and J genes are TRBV6-2 or TRBV6-3 and TRBJ2-1; TRBD2 aligns across 9 bases. CDR3 size: 14 residues. Germline lookup yields CDR1 MNHEY and CDR2 SVGEGT. With 6 bases clipped from V and 8 bases from J, the junction kept 8 bases outside the gene matches. CDR3 sequence reads: CASRIAGEGHEQFF. CDR3 DNA sequence: TGTGCCAGCAGGATAGCGGGAGAAGGGCATGAGCAGTTCTTC.

V and J are TRBV29-1 and TRBJ1-1, with D unresolved. CDR1 and CDR2 (germline): SQVTM, ANQGSEA. The CDR3 is 12 amino acids. V shed 4 bases and J shed 1 base, with 7 bases lying between them. CDR3 DNA sequence: TGCAGCGTTGGGCGGACGAACACTGAAGCTTTCTTT. This translates into CSVGRTNTEAFF.

This clonotype was counted between two and nine times. The rearrangement joins TRBV11-2 to TRBJ1-2; D unresolved. The CDR3 sequence is 14 residues long. The V and J ends lost 7 bases and 4 bases respectively, with 16 bases between them. Germline loops: CDR1 SGHAT, CDR2 FQNNGV. The CDR3 sequence is CASTPERATYGYTF. In DNA form, the CDR3 reads TGTGCCAGCACCCCAGAGAGGGCCACCTATGGCTACACCTTC.

The chain recombines TRBV12-3 or TRBV12-4 with TRBJ1-5; D is uncertain. The CDR3 is 15 amino acids. Trimming pared 1 base from V and 1 base from J, leaving 8 bases between. In DNA form, the CDR3 reads TGTGCCAGCAGTTTAGTGTTCGGCAGCAATCAGCCCCAGCATTTT. The encoded protein is CASSLVFGSNQPQHF.

This clonotype was observed a handful of times. The gene calls are TRBV4-2 and TRBJ2-7; D call uncertain. The germline V and J ends were trimmed by 0 bases and 1 base, with 10 bases remaining between them. The CDR3 is 15 amino acids. CDR1 LGHNA and CDR2 YNFKEQ come from the germline V gene. CDR3 sequence (DNA): TGTGCCAGCAGCCAAGAAAACTACGGGTCCTACGAGCAGTACTTC. Its translation: CASSQENYGSYEQYF.

This clonotype was detected ten times or more. The chain recombines TRBV7-9 with TRBJ2-7; D ambiguous. CDR1 is SEHNR, CDR2 FQNEAQ, per germline (reference sequence). V was trimmed by 5 bases and J by 0 bases, leaving 14 bases between them. This CDR3 has 15 amino acids. As DNA, the CDR3 is TGTGCCAGCAGCCCATTGAGGCAGGCCTCCTACGAGCAGTACTTC. This codes for CASSPLRQASYEQYF. The whole variable domain, remainder taken from reference TRBV7-9 and TRBJ2-7, is DTGVSQNPRHKITKRGQNVTFRCDPISEHNRLYWYRQTLGQGPEFLTYFQNEAQLEKSRLLSDRFSAERPKGSFSTLEIQRTEQGDSAMYLCASSPLRQASYEQYFGPGTRLTVT.

The sample holds a few counts of this clonotype. The V call is TRBV6-5, the J call TRBJ2-1; TRBD1 is a possible D gene (5 bases). V lost 1 base to trimming and J lost 6 bases, with 16 bases between them. Germline V gives CDR1 MNHEY, CDR2 SVGAGI. This CDR3 has 16 residues. The CDR3 is CASSYLTVDGRNEQFF. DNA for the CDR3: TGTGCCAGCAGTTACTTGACAGTAGACGGGCGCAATGAGCAGTTCTTC.

The chain joins TRBV12-3 or TRBV12-4 to TRBJ2-7, with D hard to call. The CDR3 runs 14 residues. V was pared by 3 bases and J by 5 bases, with 14 bases between. The CDR3 spells CASSLSHLMNEQYF. The CDR3 DNA reads TGTGCCAGCAGTTTGAGCCATCTCATGAACGAGCAGTACTTC.

This sequence joins TRBV5-1 and TRBJ2-1; 12 nucleotides line up with TRBD2. The CDR3 contains 15 residues. Germline V gene data show CDR1 as SGHRS and CDR2 as YFSETQ. The junction had 4 bases not matched to a gene; V was cut back by 1 base and J by 8 bases. The CDR3 bases are TGCGCCAGCAGCTTGCCGGGACTAGCGGGCTATGAGCAGTTCTTC. Translated, it gives CASSLPGLAGYEQFF.

There are many counts of this clonotype. In DNA, the CDR3 is TGTGCCAGCACTCGGACAGCCCTAGGCTATGGCTACACCTTC. Amino acids: CASTRTALGYGYTF. The rearrangement joins TRBV6-2 or TRBV6-3 to TRBJ1-2, with D tentatively TRBD1 (6 bases). This CDR3 is 14 amino acids long. V was trimmed by 7 bases and J by 4 bases, leaving 16 bases between them. Germline V lookup: CDR1 MNHEY, CDR2 SVGEGT.

This clonotype was seen a handful of times. The chain has TRBV7-8 and TRBJ2-5; 11 nucleotides line up with TRBD2. This CDR3 region has 17 residues. V shed 2 bases and J 0 bases; nucleotides not matched to a gene: 5. Germline V lookup: CDR1 SGHVS, CDR2 FQNEAQ. Here the CDR3 reads CASSLLAGGTYQETQYF. The CDR3 nucleotides read TGTGCCAGCAGCTTATTAGCGGGAGGGACGTACCAAGAGACCCAGTACTTC.

On this clonotype itself: A read error may account for a junction end that differs from germline. The rearrangement uses TRBV7-9 and TRBJ1-1; 8 bases agree with TRBD1. The CDR3 is 16 residues long. CDR1 is SEHNR and CDR2 is FQNEAQ in the germline V gene (reference sequence). CDR3 in DNA: TGTGCCAGCAGCTCCCGGGACAGGACCATGAACATTGAAGCTTTCTTT. As protein: CASSSRDRTMNIEAFF.

This chain joins TRBV18 and TRBJ2-7, with 12 bases fitting TRBD2. Germline V CDR1 and CDR2: KGHSH, LQKENI. The CDR3 covers 15 residues. The J segment lost 2 bases and the V segment lost 6 bases, leaving 5 bases of the junction unmatched. In nucleotides, the CDR3 is TGTGCCAGCTCCACCGGACTAGCGGGACCCTACGAGCAGTACTTC. Its protein is CASSTGLAGPYEQYF. The full variable domain, completed using reference TRBV18 and TRBJ2-7, is NAGVMQNPRHLVRRRGQEARLRCSPMKGHSHVYWYRQLPEEGLKFMVYLQKENIIDESGMPKERFSAEFPKEGPSILRIQQVVRGDSAAYFCASSTGLAGPYEQYFGPGTRLTVT.

There are many counts of this clonotype. The chain employs TRBV5-1 and TRBJ2-7; no clear D. Germline CDR1 and CDR2: SGHRS and YFSETQ. Trimming cost V 0 bases and J 5 bases, with 6 bases left between them. This CDR3 comprises 12 residues. CDR3 sequence (DNA): TGCGCCAGCAGCTTGGCCCTAGACGAGCAGTACTTC. This codes for CASSLALDEQYF.

This clonotype showed up many times. V gene TRBV12-3 or TRBV12-4 combines with J gene TRBJ2-7; D is unresolved. The CDR3 spans 12 residues. Trimming removed 3 bases at V and 7 bases at J, with 10 bases between. The CDR3 coding sequence is TGTGCCAGCAGTTTCCCCCCTGGAGAGCAGTACTTC. Translation: CASSFPPGEQYF.

This clonotype was detected only a few times. J is TRBJ2-3 and V is TRBV24-1; 7 bases agree with TRBD1. J gave up 4 bases and V 3 bases, and 21 bases lay outside the gene matches. The CDR3 totals 20 residues. Germline V gives CDR1 KGHDR, CDR2 SFDVKD. For the CDR3, the DNA is TGTGCCACCAGTGATGGGGACAGATACCGGTTCTTACAGGTGGCAGATACGCAGTATTTT. Its translation is CATSDGDRYRFLQVADTQYF.

With regard to this clonotype: One junction end does not reproduce the germline sequence, and a read error may be involved. This sequence joins TRBV7-2 and TRBJ1-2, with TRBD1 identical over 9 bases. The CDR3 consists of 15 residues. CDR1 is SGHTA and CDR2 is FQGNSA in the germline V gene. The CDR3 sequence is CVSSLNSGQGYGYTF. CDR3 DNA: TGTGTCAGCTCCCTTAATAGCGGACAGGGGTATGGCTACACCTTC.

The gene calls are TRBV15 and TRBJ2-3; 10 bases agree with TRBD1. The CDR3 is made up of 16 amino acids. Germline values: CDR1 LNHNV, CDR2 YYDKDF (reference sequence). After removal of 1 base from V and 1 base from J, the junction contained 2 bases not matched to a gene. The CDR3 protein is CATSRGDRGRTDTQYF. In nucleotides, the CDR3 is TGTGCCACCAGCAGAGGCGACAGGGGGCGCACAGATACGCAGTATTTT.

This clonotype occurred a few times. The rearrangement uses TRBV12-3 or TRBV12-4 and TRBJ2-7; D gene unclear. The CDR3 spans 13 residues. V lost 5 bases, J lost 0 bases, and 8 bases lay in between. DNA for the CDR3: TGTGCCAGCAGTCGAACACCCTCCTACGAGCAGTACTTC. Translated, it gives CASSRTPSYEQYF.

This clonotype was seen more than once but under ten times. The V call is TRBV4-2, the J call TRBJ2-5; TRBD2 agrees at 8 bases. Trimming cost V 4 bases and J 5 bases; bases outside gene matches: 9. Germline loops: CDR1 LGHNA, CDR2 YNFKEQ. The CDR3 is 15 amino acids. The CDR3 DNA sequence: TGTGCCAGCAGCCCGGAAGCGGGGGAGCGGGAGACCCAGTACTTC. Translated, it gives CASSPEAGERETQYF.